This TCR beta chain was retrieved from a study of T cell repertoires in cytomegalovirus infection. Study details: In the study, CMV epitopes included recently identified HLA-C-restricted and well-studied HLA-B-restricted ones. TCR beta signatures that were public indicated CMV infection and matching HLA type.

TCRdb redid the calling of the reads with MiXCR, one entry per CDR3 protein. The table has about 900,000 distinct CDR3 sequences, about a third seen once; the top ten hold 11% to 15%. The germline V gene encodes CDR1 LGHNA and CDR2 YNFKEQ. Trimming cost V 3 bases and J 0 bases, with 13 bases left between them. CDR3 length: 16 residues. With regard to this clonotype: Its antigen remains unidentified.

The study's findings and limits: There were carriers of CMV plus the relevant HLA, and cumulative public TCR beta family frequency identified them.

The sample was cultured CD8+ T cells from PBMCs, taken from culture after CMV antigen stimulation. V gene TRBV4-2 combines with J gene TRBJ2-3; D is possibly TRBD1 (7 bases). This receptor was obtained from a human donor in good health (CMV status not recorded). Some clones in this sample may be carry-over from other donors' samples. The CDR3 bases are TGTGCCAGCAGCCAGGAGGGACAGACTAGCACAGATACGCAGTATTTT. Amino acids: CASSQEGQTSTDTQYF.